This section outlines one TCR beta chain sequence together with its context. No cognate antigen has been identified for it. Per-base qualities were not stored, and no clone one base away is much larger. In Seattle, one collaborating source enrolled patients while the infection was active and tracked those patients longitudinally over the course of disease. The collaborating institutions used their own protocols to collect whole blood in K2EDTA tubes. For TCRbeta analysis, collaborator samples were shipped as frozen whole blood, as isolated PBMCs, or as DNA extracted from either sample type. As encoded in the germline V gene, CDR1 is SGHDT while CDR2 is YYEEEE. For this chain, trimming is 5 bases at the V end and 4 bases at the J end, and the number of junction bases without a gene match is 7. The CDR3 measures 16 amino acids from cysteine to phenylalanine. The kept DNA is CDR3 alone, 48 bases in frame from the first base.

The data belong to a study of blood T cell repertoires in COVID-19 (TCRdb year 2020). Regarding the complete study: Samples from collaborators originated in the United States, Italy and Spain and spanned both the acute and convalescent phases of COVID-19. The material from the prospective study consisted of cDNA or gDNA derived from T cells, B-cell-depleted T cells, or PBMCs. The dataset comprised deeply sampled blood TCRbeta repertoires from subjects exposed to, actively infected with, or recovered from COVID-19. The repertoires were released in a freely available public database intended as a resource for research on the immune response to SARS-CoV-2. Samples were obtained from the ongoing ImmuneRACE study (first 160 participants) and from 1,254 subjects provided by 6 global collaborators. Sample metadata almost always included a de-identified subject ID, COVID-19 status, age in years and sex. Where HLA class I and class II types were available, the types were taken from metadata supplied by the sample provider, not from assay-based typing.

TCRbeta CDR3 regions were amplified from genomic DNA using the immunoSEQ Assay, a bias-controlled multiplex PCR. Per the original workflow: Nucleated cell counts per sample were estimated from amplification of reference gene primers within the assay. To quantify the absolute abundance of each unique TCRbeta CDR3 rearrangement, sequence reads were collapsed and filtered. For each sample, productive Simpson clonality was calculated as the square root of Simpson's diversity index over productive rearrangements. Sourced from immuneACCESS, this table was stored by TCRdb with only in-frame sequences that have V and J called. A share of the clones is absent; for the studies checked, an unresolved V gene accounts for under half, and the remainder has no known explanation. V and J calls plus clone size are reproduced from that table; the DNA served to infer D and trimming. The sample table holds 120,000 to 150,000 clones, of which 85% to 90% were seen once. The ten largest clones add up to around an eighth of the sample.

The investigation overall reported the following: The quantity of clinical and demographic metadata differed by source and by participant and was supplied without curation.

This TCR derives from a man younger than 30 with COVID-19, enrolled during active disease. Sequencing was performed on peripheral blood. The sequence is built from TRBV5-6 and TRBJ2-5, with 14 junctional bases fitting TRBD2. In nucleotides, the sequence is TGTGCCAGCAGTGGGACTAGCGGGAGTTATGGAGAGACCCAGTACTTC. This yields the protein CASSGTSGSYGETQYF.